The 19 T cell receptor beta chains presented below share a single source sample, sequenced in a study of blood T cells in healthy people across ages. Using a J-beta primer mix together with a sample-barcoded 5' primer, a second PCR was run for about 6 to 11 cycles. TCRdb ran MiXCR on the 5' RACE reads and lists one entry per CDR3 protein. The table lists 650,000 to 800,000 distinct CDR3 sequences, about 42% of them singletons, with nearly 20% in the top ten. Sequenced input: blood. The source is a man between 60 and 70 years old in good health.

This clonotype was detected only a few times. The J gene is TRBJ2-7, the V gene TRBV7-2, with TRBD2 identical over 7 bases. Looked up from germline, CDR1 is SGHTA and CDR2 is FQGNSA. The length of the CDR3 is 15 residues. Unmatched junction bases numbered 14, after V lost 6 bases and J lost 6 bases. CDR3 bases: TGTGCCAGCAGACCCCCTCAGGGACTACCCTCCGAGCAGTACTTC. Its translation: CASRPPQGLPSEQYF.

The chain uses TRBV4-3 and TRBJ1-4; D is ambiguous. CDR3 length: 16 residues. Germline CDR1 reads LGHNA; CDR2 reads YSLEER. Trimming shortened V by 4 bases and J by 2 bases, and 14 bases separated the two germline ends. The CDR3 loop reads CASSRRWGATNEKLFF. CDR3 DNA: TGCGCCAGCAGCCGGAGGTGGGGAGCTACTAATGAAAAACTGTTTTTT.

This clonotype was counted between two and nine times. This rearrangement joins TRBV7-2 to TRBJ2-3; D uncertain. CDR1 and CDR2 from the germline V gene are SGHTA and FQGNSA. CDR3 length: 17 residues. V lost 1 base and J 0 bases, leaving 14 bases between the germline ends. CDR3 region: CASSLGPGGSSTDTQYF. CDR3 coding DNA: TGTGCCAGCAGCTTAGGGCCTGGTGGATCTAGCACAGATACGCAGTATTTT.

The chain couples TRBV7-3 to TRBJ1-1, with 7 nucleotides matching TRBD1. The germline CDR1 and CDR2 sequences are SGHTA and FQGTGA. V gave up 2 bases and J gave up 0 bases; unmatched junction bases: 3. There are 15 residues in the CDR3. CDR3 sequence reads: CASSLGTAMNTEAFF. CDR3 nucleotides: TGTGCCAGCAGCTTAGGGACAGCTATGAACACTGAAGCTTTCTTT.

At least ten counts were recorded for this clonotype. The rearrangement joins TRBV6-5 to TRBJ2-7; D remains ambiguous. Germline V gives CDR1 MNHEY, CDR2 SVGAGI. The CDR3 loop spans 13 amino acids. V shed 2 bases and J shed 2 bases, with 7 bases lying between them. CDR3 sequence: CASSYGSTYEQYF. CDR3 DNA sequence: TGTGCCAGCAGTTACGGCTCAACCTACGAGCAGTACTTC.

This clonotype was detected many times. The chain combines TRBV3-1 with TRBJ2-1; D gene ambiguous. Germline loops: CDR1 LGHDT, CDR2 YNNKEL (reference sequence). The V end was cut by 1 base, the J end by 10 bases, with 5 bases between. The CDR3 loop spans 11 amino acids. The CDR3 reads CASSQAREQFF. CDR3 in DNA: TGTGCCAGCAGCCAAGCTAGGGAGCAGTTCTTC.

This clonotype has a count of ten or more. This sequence joins TRBV6-5 and TRBJ1-5, with no clear D. Trimming pared 3 bases from V and 7 bases from J, leaving 10 bases between. Germline CDR1 MNHEY, CDR2 SVGAGI. This CDR3 region has 13 residues. CDR3 protein: CASSYDRTQPQHF. The CDR3 bases are TGTGCCAGCAGTTATGACCGCACCCAGCCCCAGCATTTT.

The chain uses TRBV7-8 and TRBJ1-2; 10 bases agree with TRBD1. The germline V gene encodes CDR1 SGHVS and CDR2 FQNEAQ. This CDR3 is built from 15 residues. V gave up 3 bases and J gave up 4 bases; unmatched junction bases: 5. CDR3 protein: CASSLGTGDGYGYTF. DNA of the CDR3: TGTGCCAGCAGCTTGGGGACAGGGGATGGCTATGGCTACACCTTC.

The rearrangement joins TRBV5-5 to TRBJ1-2; 8 positions match TRBD1. V was pared by 4 bases and J by 7 bases, with 9 bases of the junction left unmatched. CDR1 is SGHKS and CDR2 is YYEKEE in the germline V gene (reference sequence). The CDR3 length is 14 residues. The CDR3: CASSPGQGKAGYTF. The DNA for the CDR3 is TGTGCCAGCAGCCCCGGACAGGGAAAAGCTGGCTACACCTTC.

The rearrangement uses TRBV6-2 or TRBV6-3 and TRBJ2-7; 9 bases are a match to TRBD1. Germline CDR1 and CDR2: MNHEY and SVGEGT. Unmatched junction bases numbered 9, after V lost 7 bases and J lost 2 bases. This CDR3 region has 15 residues. The CDR3 coding sequence is TGTGCCAGCACCCTTCCGGGACAGGGAACCTACGAGCAGTACTTC. This codes for CASTLPGQGTYEQYF.

J is TRBJ1-2 and V is TRBV7-9, with D possibly TRBD1 on 5 matching bases. There are 18 residues in the CDR3. The V gene lost 1 base and the J gene lost 4 bases, with 22 bases spanning the gap. CDR1 is SEHNR, CDR2 FQNEAQ, per germline (reference sequence). The CDR3 DNA is TGTGCCAGCAGCTTAGAAGTTGGGGCAGTCTGGGCTAGCTATGGCTACACCTTC. This encodes CASSLEVGAVWASYGYTF. Based on the CDR3 plus reference TRBV7-9 and TRBJ1-2, the full variable domain is DTGVSQNPRHKITKRGQNVTFRCDPISEHNRLYWYRQTLGQGPEFLTYFQNEAQLEKSRLLSDRFSAERPKGSFSTLEIQRTEQGDSAMYLCASSLEVGAVWASYGYTFGSGTRLTVV.

The rearrangement links TRBV5-1 to TRBJ1-1, with a tentative D call TRBD1 (5 bases). CDR1 and CDR2 (germline): SGHRS, YFSETQ. The CDR3 sequence is 14 residues long. The V and J ends lost 0 bases and 5 bases respectively, with 11 bases between them. CDR3 residues: CASSLVGQVTEAFF. CDR3 in DNA: TGCGCCAGCAGCTTGGTGGGGCAAGTTACTGAAGCTTTCTTT.

As to this clonotype: A much larger clone differs from this one at a single base, so this may be a read error. J is TRBJ2-1 and V is TRBV29-1; D might be TRBD1 (6 bases). The CDR3 has 14 residues. V lost 7 bases, J lost 4 bases, and 17 bases lay in between. Germline V gene data show CDR1 as SQVTM and CDR2 as ANQGSEA. In nucleotides, the CDR3 is TGCAGCGGAAAGGACAGCCCATTATACAATGAGCAGTTCTTC. Amino acids: CSGKDSPLYNEQFF.

The chain is built from TRBV11-3 and TRBJ2-1; D ambiguous. The V and J ends lost 0 bases and 5 bases respectively, with 5 bases between them. CDR1 and CDR2 from the germline V gene are SGHNT and YENEEA. This CDR3 has 13 residues. This CDR3 is CASSLDRHNEQFF. The CDR3 nucleotides read TGTGCCAGCAGCTTAGATCGGCACAATGAGCAGTTCTTC.

The chain combines TRBV7-9 with TRBJ2-5, with TRBD2 matching over 8 bases. The CDR3 is made up of 17 amino acids. In germline, CDR1 is SEHNR, CDR2 FQNEAQ (reference sequence). Germline trimming cut 9 bases from V and 11 bases from J; bases unmatched to any gene: 26. The CDR3 loop is CASKLTRAAGVRNEQYF. CDR3 in DNA: TGTGCCAGTAAGCTTACGCGGGCAGCGGGGGTCCGGAATGAGCAGTACTTC.

This clonotype appeared many times. This chain joins TRBV12-3 or TRBV12-4 and TRBJ2-7, with D possibly being TRBD1 or TRBD2 (6 bases each). Trimming cost V 6 bases and J 3 bases, with 18 bases left between them. The CDR3 length is 15 residues. CDR3 region: CASREGGGQGYEQYF. The CDR3, as DNA: TGTGCCAGCAGGGAGGGTGGGGGACAAGGCTACGAGCAGTACTTC.

This clonotype was counted a few times. This chain connects TRBV20-1 to TRBJ2-1, with D possibly being TRBD1 (6 bases). The CDR3 runs 11 residues. The germline CDR1 and CDR2 sequences are DFQATT and SNEGSKA (reference sequence). The V end lost 0 bases, the J end lost 12 bases, and 9 bases lay between the germline ends. The CDR3 sequence is CSARDRGGQFF. CDR3 bases: TGCAGTGCTAGAGATAGAGGGGGGCAGTTCTTC.

V gene TRBV20-1 combines with J gene TRBJ2-3; D may correspond to TRBD1 or TRBD2 (5 bases each). The germline CDR1 and CDR2 sequences are DFQATT and SNEGSKA (reference sequence). Trimming removed 3 bases at V and 2 bases at J, with 9 bases between. This CDR3 is 13 amino acids long. The CDR3 DNA reads TGCAGTGCTAGGAGGGGTTTCACAGATACGCAGTATTTT. Translating gives CSARRGFTDTQYF.

This clonotype showed up just a few times. The chain uses TRBV20-1 and TRBJ2-1; 7 positions match TRBD1. V trimming: 7 bases; J trimming: 2 bases; junction bases outside the gene matches: 8. CDR1 is DFQATT and CDR2 is SNEGSKA in the germline V gene (reference sequence). This CDR3 is built from 14 residues. CDR3 sequence: CSVKKGAPYNEQFF. CDR3 DNA sequence: TGCAGTGTAAAGAAGGGGGCCCCCTACAATGAGCAGTTCTTC.